This TCR beta chain was profiled in a study of T cell responses to AZD1222 COVID-19 vaccine. Study at large: Investigators merged groups given second doses at roughly 4 or roughly 12 weeks.

Concerning this clone itself: Its specificity is not known.

Data came from immunoSEQ multiplex PCR; TCRdb stores just in-frame clones and leaves some out. This table has 130,000 to 150,000 clones, 88% appearing once. The CDR3 contains 16 residues. In germline, CDR1 is LNHNV, CDR2 YYDKDF (reference sequence). Trimming shortened V by 3 bases and J by 0 bases, and 14 bases separated the two germline ends. Whole-study findings and limits: Only a handful of AZD1222 recipients were seropositive at baseline. Reportedly, nearly half the spike-specific TCRs target unmutated variant regions. Every sample of the repertoires postdated the peak T cell response.

Sample: peripheral blood, taken on day 0 of AZD1222 vaccination. The J gene is TRBJ1-1, the V gene TRBV15; D is unclear. This TCR was sampled from an adult in good health. The CDR3 protein is CATSRVMGLLNTEAFF. The CDR3 DNA reads as TGTGCCACCAGCAGGGTTATGGGCCTCCTGAACACTGAAGCTTTCTTT.